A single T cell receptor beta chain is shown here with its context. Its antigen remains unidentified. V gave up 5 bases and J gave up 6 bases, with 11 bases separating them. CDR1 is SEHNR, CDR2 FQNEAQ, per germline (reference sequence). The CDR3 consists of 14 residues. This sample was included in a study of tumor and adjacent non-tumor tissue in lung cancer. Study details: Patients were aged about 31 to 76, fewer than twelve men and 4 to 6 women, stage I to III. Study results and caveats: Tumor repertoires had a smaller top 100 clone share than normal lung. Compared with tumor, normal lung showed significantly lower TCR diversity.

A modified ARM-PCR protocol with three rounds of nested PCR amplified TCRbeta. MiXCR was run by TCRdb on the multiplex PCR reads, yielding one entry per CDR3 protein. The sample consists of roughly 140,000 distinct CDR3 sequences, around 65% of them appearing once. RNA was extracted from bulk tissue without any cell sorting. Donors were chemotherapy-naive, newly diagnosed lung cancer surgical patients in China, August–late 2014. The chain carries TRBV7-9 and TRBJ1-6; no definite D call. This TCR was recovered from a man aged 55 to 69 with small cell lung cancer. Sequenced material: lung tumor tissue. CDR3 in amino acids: CASSSSALNSPLHF. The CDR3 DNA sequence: TGTGCCAGCAGCAGTAGCGCGCTTAATTCACCCCTCCACTTT. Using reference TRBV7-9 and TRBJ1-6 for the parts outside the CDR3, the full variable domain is DTGVSQNPRHKITKRGQNVTFRCDPISEHNRLYWYRQTLGQGPEFLTYFQNEAQLEKSRLLSDRFSAERPKGSFSTLEIQRTEQGDSAMYLCASSSSALNSPLHFGNGTRLTVT.